A selection of T cell receptor beta chains follows, all from one sample in a study of beta chain features in type 1 diabetes. Assay: immunoSEQ multiplex PCR; the TCRdb copy retains only in-frame clones and omits some. This table has around 300,000 clones, about 15% appearing once. The sequenced sample was naive CD4+ T cells from blood. These receptors were obtained from a man younger than 30 with type 1 diabetes. CDR3s include the opening cysteine and the closing phenylalanine or tryptophan. D genes are given only for firm matches. Some rows mark clone size as missing; the rest say once, few, many or name a class of expanded clone.

D | J | V | size | CDR3 | DNA
TRBD2 | TRBJ2-1 | TRBV7-2 | . | CASSLTGSGGAFEQFF | TGTGCCAGCAGCTTAACCGGTAGCGGGGGGGCCTTTGAGCAGTTCTTC
TRBD1 | TRBJ1-2 | TRBV5-6 | . | CASSVNRGGYTF | TGTGCCAGCAGCGTCAACAGGGGTGGCTACACCTTC
TRBD2 | TRBJ2-1 | TRBV5-1 | . | CASSLAGSTSGWNEQFF | TGCGCCAGCAGCTTGGCCGGGAGTACTAGCGGTTGGAATGAGCAGTTCTTC
. | TRBJ1-4 | TRBV6-5 | . | CASGRTANNEKLFF | TGTGCCAGCGGGAGAACAGCAAATAATGAAAAACTGTTTTTT
. | TRBJ2-2 | TRBV27 | . | CASSPRGRDPGELFF | TGTGCCAGCAGCCCGCGGGGCCGTGATCCCGGGGAGCTGTTTTTT
. | TRBJ2-3 | TRBV28 | . | CASGGLSTDTQYF | TGTGCCAGCGGCGGCCTGAGCACAGATACGCAGTATTTT
. | TRBJ2-1 | TRBV18 | . | CASQPLQGGESLRGEQFF | TGTGCCAGCCAGCCCTTACAGGGTGGTGAGTCCCTACGGGGTGAGCAGTTCTTC
. | TRBJ2-5 | TRBV28 | . | CASSPRYGQETQYF | TGTGCCAGCAGTCCCCGCTACGGCCAAGAGACCCAGTACTTC
TRBD1 | TRBJ1-1 | TRBV18 | few | CASSQATGGESEAFF | TGTGCCAGCTCACAAGCGACAGGGGGCGAATCTGAAGCTTTCTTT
TRBD2 | TRBJ2-5 | TRBV7-2 | . | CASSSKTSGGETQYF | TGTGCCAGCAGCTCCAAGACTAGCGGGGGGGAGACCCAGTACTTC
. | TRBJ2-1 | TRBV2 | . | CASTRSNEQFF | TGTGCCAGCACCCGGTCGAATGAGCAGTTCTTC
TRBD1 | TRBJ1-5 | TRBV4-1 | . | CASSPGTGGNQPQHF | TGCGCCAGCAGCCCTGGGACAGGGGGAAATCAGCCCCAGCATTTT
TRBD1 | TRBJ1-4 | TRBV6-5 | . | CASSGRQGEKLFF | TGTGCCAGCAGTGGGAGACAGGGGGAAAAACTGTTTTTT
. | TRBJ2-3 | TRBV29-1 | few | CSVGGRVTDTQYF | TGCAGCGTTGGAGGCAGGGTGACAGATACGCAGTATTTT
TRBD2 | TRBJ2-7 | TRBV7-9 | . | CASSFSSGLAVQYF | TGTGCCAGCAGCTTCTCCTCGGGACTAGCGGTGCAGTACTTC
. | TRBJ2-7 | TRBV4-3 | few | CASSQDSTYEQYF | TGCGCCAGCAGCCAAGATAGCACCTACGAGCAGTACTTC
. | TRBJ2-7 | TRBV7-2 | few | CASSWRGEAPYEQYF | TGTGCCAGCAGCTGGCGGGGCGAGGCACCCTACGAGCAGTACTTC
TRBD1 | TRBJ2-7 | TRBV29-1 | . | CSVRAGGALEQYF | TGCAGCGTCAGGGCAGGGGGCGCGTTAGAGCAGTACTTC
. | TRBJ2-5 | TRBV6-5 | few | CASSFRGATETQYF | TGTGCCAGCAGTTTCCGGGGGGCCACAGAGACCCAGTACTTC
. | TRBJ1-3 | TRBV18 | few | CASLPGDSGNTIYF | TGTGCCAGCTTACCCGGGGACTCTGGAAACACCATATATTTT
. | TRBJ2-1 | TRBV5-1 | . | CASSPSNRYNEQFF | TGCGCCAGCAGCCCATCAAACAGGTACAATGAGCAGTTCTTC
TRBD1 | TRBJ1-2 | TRBV14 | . | CASSRTGLDYGYTF | TGTGCCAGCAGCCGGACAGGGCTCGACTATGGCTACACCTTC
. | TRBJ1-5 | TRBV30 | . | CAWGAGGRYSNQPQHF | TGTGCCTGGGGTGCGGGAGGACGATATAGCAATCAGCCCCAGCATTTT
. | TRBJ2-7 | TRBV19 | . | CASSLRGPGVEQYF | TGTGCCAGTAGTCTGCGGGGCCCCGGGGTCGAGCAGTACTTC
TRBD1 | TRBJ1-2 | TRBV29-1 | few | CSVEAGTGGIYGYTF | TGCAGCGTTGAAGCTGGGACAGGGGGTATCTATGGCTACACCTTC
. | TRBJ2-1 | TRBV2 | . | CASGVGPDYNEQFF | TGTGCCAGCGGGGTGGGGCCCGACTACAATGAGCAGTTCTTC
. | TRBJ1-1 | TRBV4-3 | . | CASSQYSGGEAFF | TGCGCCAGCAGCCAATACTCGGGGGGTGAAGCTTTCTTT
TRBD2 | TRBJ2-3 | TRBV28 | few | CASSLSGEGWPGPDTQYF | TGTGCCAGCAGTTTATCCGGGGAGGGGTGGCCAGGACCAGATACGCAGTATTTT
. | TRBJ1-6 | TRBV15 | . | CATSRGAGTRYF | TGTGCCACCAGCAGAGGTGCCGGGACTCGCTACTTT
TRBD1 | TRBJ2-2 | TRBV4-1 | few | CASSPGGVAGELFF | TGCGCCAGCAGCCCAGGGGGCGTCGCCGGGGAGCTGTTTTTT
. | TRBJ2-3 | TRBV19 | few | CASRGSTDTQYF | TGTGCCAGTAGGGGCAGCACAGATACGCAGTATTTT
. | TRBJ1-1 | TRBV9 | . | CASSPRGGRVNTEAFF | TGTGCCAGCAGCCCCCGCGGGGGTCGGGTGAACACTGAAGCTTTCTTT
TRBD2 | TRBJ2-1 | TRBV29-1 | . | CSVKEGLAGGSNEQFF | TGCAGCGTTAAGGAGGGACTAGCGGGAGGAAGTAATGAGCAGTTCTTC
. | TRBJ2-6 | TRBV27 | . | CASSRRGAPGANVLTF | TGTGCCAGCAGCCGACGGGGTGCTCCTGGGGCCAACGTCCTGACTTTC
. | TRBJ1-3 | TRBV7-2 | few | CASSQARSGNTIYF | TGTGCCAGCAGCCAAGCGCGCTCTGGAAACACCATATATTTT
. | TRBJ2-7 | TRBV30 | . | CAWSAAGAYEQYF | TGTGCCTGGAGTGCAGCGGGCGCTTACGAGCAGTACTTC
. | TRBJ2-1 | TRBV30 | few | CAWMGASSSYNEQFF | TGTGCCTGGATGGGGGCGTCGAGCTCCTACAATGAGCAGTTCTTC
TRBD2 | TRBJ2-7 | TRBV14 | . | CASSLASGAYEQYF | TGTGCCAGCAGCCTCGCTAGCGGTGCCTACGAGCAGTACTTC
TRBD2 | TRBJ2-1 | TRBV5-1 | . | CASSFRLAGGHNEQFF | TGCGCCAGCAGCTTCCGACTAGCGGGAGGGCACAATGAGCAGTTCTTC
. | TRBJ1-1 | TRBV5-1 | . | CASSLGFGGGHTEAFF | TGCGCCAGCAGCTTGGGCTTCGGGGGAGGGCACACTGAAGCTTTCTTT
TRBD1 | TRBJ2-7 | TRBV18 | . | CASSPPTGTYEQYF | TGTGCCAGCTCACCACCGACAGGGACCTACGAGCAGTACTTC
TRBD2 | TRBJ2-1 | TRBV4-1 | . | CASSQARVKTSGGSRGYNEQFF | TGCGCCAGCAGCCAAGCGAGGGTGAAAACTAGCGGGGGAAGCCGGGGGTACAATGAGCAGTTCTTC
. | TRBJ2-6 | TRBV6-5 | . | CASSWDFSGANVLTF | TGTGCCAGCAGTTGGGACTTCTCTGGGGCCAACGTCCTGACTTTC
TRBD2 | TRBJ2-7 | TRBV7-9 | . | CASSLIASGSYEQYF | TGTGCCAGCAGCTTAATTGCTAGCGGGAGCTACGAGCAGTACTTC
TRBD2 | TRBJ2-1 | TRBV5-4 | few | CASSLDGGRDNEQFF | TGTGCCAGCAGCTTGGATGGCGGGAGGGACAATGAGCAGTTCTTC
. | TRBJ2-1 | TRBV12-5 | few | CASGLVGKAGQFF | TGTGCTAGTGGTTTGGTAGGAAAGGCAGGGCAGTTCTTC
. | TRBJ1-4 | TRBV2 | few | CASRGHGLHEKLFF | TGTGCCAGCAGGGGACACGGCCTACATGAAAAACTGTTTTTT
. | TRBJ1-2 | TRBV27 | . | CASSLSGNYGYTF | TGTGCCAGCAGTTTATCCGGGAACTATGGCTACACCTTC